This TCR beta chain stems from a study of blood T cells in healthy people across ages. A single count supports this clonotype. The V gene's germline CDR1 is MDHEN and CDR2 SYDVKM. CDR3 size: 12 residues. Deletions cut 10 bases from V and 9 bases from J, with 13 bases between. Primers used in a second PCR of roughly 6 to 12 cycles were a sample-barcoded 5' primer and a J-beta primer mix. TCRdb recomputed calls from the 5' RACE reads with MiXCR, one row per CDR3 protein. In the table there are about a million distinct CDR3 sequences, roughly 51% of which are singletons. The material sequenced was blood. V is TRBV28 and J is TRBJ1-6; tentative D call: TRBD1 (6 bases). This clonotype was sampled from a woman aged 55-70 years in good health. This chain's CDR3 is CAINDRSSPLHF. CDR3 DNA sequence: TGTGCCATAAACGACAGGAGTTCACCCCTCCACTTT.